This record concerns one T cell receptor beta chain sequence. The sample belongs to a study of blood T cell repertoires in COVID-19. Study at large: COVID-19 samples, acute and convalescent, were from the United States, Italy and Spain. The analysed material was cDNA or gDNA that came from T cells, B-cell-depleted T cells, or PBMCs.

Original methodology: Quantification of nucleated cells was approximated via reference gene primer amplification. TCRdb's copy holds only in-frame clones and misses some; the assay was immunoSEQ multiplex PCR. The D gene and trimming were derived from the DNA, and the V and J assignments and clone size from that table. The table lists just under 65,000 clones, more than 75% of them singletons. The germline V gene encodes CDR1 GTSNPN and CDR2 SVGIG (reference sequence). V was shortened by 3 bases and J by 6 bases, with 17 bases between the two germline ends. The CDR3 is made up of 14 amino acids. The TCR sequence derives from a human donor in a cohort sampled during active COVID-19. The chain recombines TRBV30 with TRBJ1-1; a weak D match, TRBD1 (6 bases). Specimen: peripheral blood. The CDR3 loop reads CAWRTGGGVAEAFF. CDR3 coding DNA: TGTGCCTGGAGGACAGGCGGAGGTGTCGCTGAAGCTTTCTTT.